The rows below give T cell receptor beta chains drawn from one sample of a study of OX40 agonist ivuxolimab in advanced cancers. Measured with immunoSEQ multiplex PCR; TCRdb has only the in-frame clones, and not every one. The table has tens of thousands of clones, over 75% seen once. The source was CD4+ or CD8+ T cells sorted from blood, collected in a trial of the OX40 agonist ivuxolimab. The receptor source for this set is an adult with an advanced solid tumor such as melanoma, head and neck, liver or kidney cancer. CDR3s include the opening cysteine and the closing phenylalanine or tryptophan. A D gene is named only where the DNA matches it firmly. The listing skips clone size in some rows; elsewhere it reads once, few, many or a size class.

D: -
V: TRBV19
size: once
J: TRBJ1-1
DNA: TGTGCCAGTAGTGCCCGACGGTACACTGAAGCTTTCTTT
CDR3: CASSARRYTEAFF

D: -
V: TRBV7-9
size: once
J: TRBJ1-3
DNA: TGTGCCAGCAGCTTAAGCTCTGGAAACACCATATATTTT
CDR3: CASSLSSGNTIYF

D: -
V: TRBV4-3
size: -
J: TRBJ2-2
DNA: TGCGCCAGCAGCCAAGACCCCGGAGGGGCAGAGGGGACCGGGGAGCTGTTTTTT
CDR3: CASSQDPGGAEGTGELFF

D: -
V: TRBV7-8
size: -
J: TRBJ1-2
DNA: TGTGCCAGCACCAAGCAGGCCTCAACTAACTATGGCTACACCTTC
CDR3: CASTKQASTNYGYTF

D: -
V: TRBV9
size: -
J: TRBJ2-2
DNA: TGTGCCAGCAGCGTAGTAGGGCACGGAGGGAAAACCGGGGAGCTGTTTTTT
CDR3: CASSVVGHGGKTGELFF

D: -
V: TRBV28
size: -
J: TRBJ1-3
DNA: TGTGCCAGCGCCCCAGTTTTTTCTGGAAACACCATATATTTT
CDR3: CASAPVFSGNTIYF

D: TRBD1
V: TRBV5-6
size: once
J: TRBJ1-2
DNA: TGTGCCAGCAGCTTGGGTAGGGGGCCGAACTATGGCTACACCTTC
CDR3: CASSLGRGPNYGYTF

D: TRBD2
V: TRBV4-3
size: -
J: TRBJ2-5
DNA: TGCGCCAGCAGCCCTAGACGCGGGGGGCTGGAGACCCAGTACTTC
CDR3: CASSPRRGGLETQYF

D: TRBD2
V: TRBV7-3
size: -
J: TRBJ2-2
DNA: TGTGCCAGCAGCGCCGGGACTAGCGGGACCGGGGAGCTGTTTTTT
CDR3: CASSAGTSGTGELFF

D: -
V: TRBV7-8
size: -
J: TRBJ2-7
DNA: TGTGCCAGCAGCTTAGCGAGAGCTCACTACGAGCAGTACTTC
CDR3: CASSLARAHYEQYF

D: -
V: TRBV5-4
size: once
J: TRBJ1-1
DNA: TGTGCCAGCAGCTGGGGGGGAACTGAAGCTTTCTTT
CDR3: CASSWGGTEAFF

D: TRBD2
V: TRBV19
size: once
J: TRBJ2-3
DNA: TGTGCCAGTTCAGGACTAGCGGGAGCAGATACGCAGTATTTT
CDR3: CASSGLAGADTQYF

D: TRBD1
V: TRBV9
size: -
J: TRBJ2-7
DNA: TGTGCCAGCAGCGTAGCTCCGGACAGGGTCTACGAGCAGTACTTC
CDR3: CASSVAPDRVYEQYF

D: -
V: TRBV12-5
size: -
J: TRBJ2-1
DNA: TGTGCTAGTGGTCCCCCTCTGGGGGGAGACCCCTACAATGAGCAGTTCTTC
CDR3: CASGPPLGGDPYNEQFF

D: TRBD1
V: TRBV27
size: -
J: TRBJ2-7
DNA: TGTGCCAGCGTCCCAGGGGGTTCCTACGAGCAGTACTTC
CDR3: CASVPGGSYEQYF

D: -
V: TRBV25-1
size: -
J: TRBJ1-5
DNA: TGTGCCAGCAGTCCAAAGCGGGGACTTAGCAATCAGCCCCAGCATTTT
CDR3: CASSPKRGLSNQPQHF

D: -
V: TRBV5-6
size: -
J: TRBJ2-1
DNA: TGTGCCAGCAGCCCGCCAACACACTCCTACAATGAGCAGTTCTTC
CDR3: CASSPPTHSYNEQFF

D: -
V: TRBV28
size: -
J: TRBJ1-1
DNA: TGTGCCAGCAGTTACAACTACCTTGGGACTGAAGCTTTCTTT
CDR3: CASSYNYLGTEAFF

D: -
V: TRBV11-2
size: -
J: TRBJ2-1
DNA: TGTGCCAGCAGCTTAGGGGTTGAGCAGTTCTTC
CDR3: CASSLGVEQFF

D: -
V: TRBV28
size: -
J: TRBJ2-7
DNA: TGTGCCACCATGGGGTTGACTTTCTACGAGCAGTACTTC
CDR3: CATMGLTFYEQYF

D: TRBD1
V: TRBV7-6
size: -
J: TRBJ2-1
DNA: TGTGCCAGCAGCAGAGGGGGCGGGTCTTACAATGAGCAGTTCTTC
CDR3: CASSRGGGSYNEQFF

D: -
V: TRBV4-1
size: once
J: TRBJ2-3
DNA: TGCGCCAGCAGCCCCCGGCGGGGAGGCGCGGACACAGATACGCAGTATTTT
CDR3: CASSPRRGGADTDTQYF

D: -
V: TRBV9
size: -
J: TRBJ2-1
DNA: TGTGCCAGCAGCGTAGAGAACAGACTACGGAGGGGCTACAATGAGCAGTTCTTC
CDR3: CASSVENRLRRGYNEQFF

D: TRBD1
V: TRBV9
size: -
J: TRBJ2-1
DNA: TGTGCCAGCAGCAGAGGGACAGCCCAAGATGAGCAGTTCTTC
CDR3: CASSRGTAQDEQFF

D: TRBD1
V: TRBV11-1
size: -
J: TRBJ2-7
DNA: TGTGCCAGCAGCTTAGGACAGGGGGCCTACGAGCAGTACTTC
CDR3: CASSLGQGAYEQYF

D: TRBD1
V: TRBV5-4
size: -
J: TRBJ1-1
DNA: TGTGCCAGCAGCTCCCTTACAGGGGGTAGGACTGAAGCTTTCTTT
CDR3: CASSSLTGGRTEAFF

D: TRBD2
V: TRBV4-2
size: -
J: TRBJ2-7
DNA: TGTGCCAGCAGCGCCCCTACTAGCGGGAGTGACTACGAGCAGTACTTC
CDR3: CASSAPTSGSDYEQYF

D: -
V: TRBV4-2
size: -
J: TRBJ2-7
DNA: TGTGCCAGCAGCCAAGATTTTAGAAACCCCTACGAGCAGTACTTC
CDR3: CASSQDFRNPYEQYF

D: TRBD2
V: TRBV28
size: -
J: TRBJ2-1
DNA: TGTGCCAGCAGGGGACTAGCGCTTTACAATGAGCAGTTCTTC
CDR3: CASRGLALYNEQFF

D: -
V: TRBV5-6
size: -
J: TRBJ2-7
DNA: TGTGCCAGCAGCGATCGACCACTTAGCGGAACCTACGAGCAGTACTTC
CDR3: CASSDRPLSGTYEQYF